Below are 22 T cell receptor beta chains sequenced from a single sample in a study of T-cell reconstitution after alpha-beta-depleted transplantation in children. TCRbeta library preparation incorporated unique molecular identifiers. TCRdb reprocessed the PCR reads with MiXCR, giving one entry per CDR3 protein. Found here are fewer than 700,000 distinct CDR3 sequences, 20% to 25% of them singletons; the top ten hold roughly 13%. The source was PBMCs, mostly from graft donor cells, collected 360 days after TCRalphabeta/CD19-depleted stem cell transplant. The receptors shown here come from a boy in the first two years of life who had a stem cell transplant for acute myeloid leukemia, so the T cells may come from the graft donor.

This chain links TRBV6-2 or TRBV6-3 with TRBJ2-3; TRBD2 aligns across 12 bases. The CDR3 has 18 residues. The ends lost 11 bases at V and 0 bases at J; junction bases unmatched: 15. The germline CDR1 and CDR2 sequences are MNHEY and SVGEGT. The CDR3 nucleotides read TGTGCCTGGCCCCCAGGGGCTAGCGGGGGGGTTAGCACAGATACGCAGTATTTT. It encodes CAWPPGASGGVSTDTQYF.

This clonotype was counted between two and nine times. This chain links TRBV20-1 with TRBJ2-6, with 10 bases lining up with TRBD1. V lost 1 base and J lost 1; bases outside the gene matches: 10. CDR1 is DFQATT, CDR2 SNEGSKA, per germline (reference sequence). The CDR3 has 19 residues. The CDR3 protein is CSARAYIGTGASGANVLTF. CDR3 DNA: TGCAGTGCTAGAGCGTATATCGGGACAGGGGCGTCTGGGGCCAACGTCCTGACTTTC.

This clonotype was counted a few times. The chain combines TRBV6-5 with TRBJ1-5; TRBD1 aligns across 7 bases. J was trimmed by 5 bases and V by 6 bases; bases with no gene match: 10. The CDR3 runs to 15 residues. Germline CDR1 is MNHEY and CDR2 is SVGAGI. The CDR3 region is CASRLTGVGYQPQHF. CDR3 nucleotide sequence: TGTGCCAGCAGGCTCACAGGGGTCGGGTATCAGCCCCAGCATTTT.

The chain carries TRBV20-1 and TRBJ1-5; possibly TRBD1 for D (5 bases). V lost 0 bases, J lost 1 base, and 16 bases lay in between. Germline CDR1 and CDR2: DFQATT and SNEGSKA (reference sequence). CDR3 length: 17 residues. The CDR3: CSARDSQGGASNQPQHF. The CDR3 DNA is TGCAGTGCTAGAGACTCTCAGGGAGGGGCGAGCAATCAGCCCCAGCATTTT.

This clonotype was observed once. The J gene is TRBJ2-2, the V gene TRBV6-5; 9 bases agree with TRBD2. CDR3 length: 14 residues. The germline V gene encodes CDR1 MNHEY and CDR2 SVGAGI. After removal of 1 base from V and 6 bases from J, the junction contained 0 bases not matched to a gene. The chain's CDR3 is CASSYLAGAGELFF. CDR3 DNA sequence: TGTGCCAGCAGTTACTTAGCGGGAGCCGGGGAGCTGTTTTTT.

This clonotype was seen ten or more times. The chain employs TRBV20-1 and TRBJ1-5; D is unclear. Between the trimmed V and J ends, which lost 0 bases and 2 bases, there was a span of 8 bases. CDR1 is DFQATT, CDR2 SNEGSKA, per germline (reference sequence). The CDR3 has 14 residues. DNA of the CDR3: TGCAGTGCTAGAGAGCCCGGGGGCAATCAGCCCCAGCATTTT. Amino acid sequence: CSAREPGGNQPQHF.

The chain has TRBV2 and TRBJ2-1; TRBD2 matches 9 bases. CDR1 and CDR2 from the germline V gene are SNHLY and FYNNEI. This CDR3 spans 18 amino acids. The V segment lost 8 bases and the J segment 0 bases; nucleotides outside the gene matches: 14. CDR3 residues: CASRPPSGAFFSYNEQFF. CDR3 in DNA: TGTGCCAGCCGTCCTCCTAGCGGGGCTTTCTTCTCCTACAATGAGCAGTTCTTC.

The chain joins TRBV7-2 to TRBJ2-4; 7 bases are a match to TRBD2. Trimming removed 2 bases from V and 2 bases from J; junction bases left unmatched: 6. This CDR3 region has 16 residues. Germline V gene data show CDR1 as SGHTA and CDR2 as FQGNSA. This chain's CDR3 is CASSLRGGSTKNIQYF. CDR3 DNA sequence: TGTGCCAGCAGCTTAAGGGGAGGGTCTACCAAAAACATTCAGTACTTC.

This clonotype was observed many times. The CDR3: CASRTGLEQPQHF. CDR3 nucleotides: TGTGCCAGCAGGACAGGGCTCGAACAGCCCCAGCATTTT. The chain recombines TRBV25-1 with TRBJ1-5; 7 bases fit TRBD1. The CDR3 extends over 13 amino acids. Losses at the gene ends were 6 bases for V and 7 bases for J; bases not matched to a gene: 6. The germline gives CDR1 MGHDK, CDR2 SYGVNS.

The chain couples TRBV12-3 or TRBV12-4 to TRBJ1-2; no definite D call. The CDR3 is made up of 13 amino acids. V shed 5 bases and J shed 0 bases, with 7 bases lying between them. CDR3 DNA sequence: TGTGCCAGCAGTAAAGCCGCTAACTATGGCTACACCTTC. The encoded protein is CASSKAANYGYTF.

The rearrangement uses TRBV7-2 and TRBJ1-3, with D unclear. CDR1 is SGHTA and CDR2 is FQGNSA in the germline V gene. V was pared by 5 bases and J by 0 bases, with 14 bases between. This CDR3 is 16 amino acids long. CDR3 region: CASSLPLGVSGNTIYF. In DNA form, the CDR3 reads TGTGCCAGCAGCCTCCCCCTGGGAGTCTCTGGAAACACCATATATTTT.

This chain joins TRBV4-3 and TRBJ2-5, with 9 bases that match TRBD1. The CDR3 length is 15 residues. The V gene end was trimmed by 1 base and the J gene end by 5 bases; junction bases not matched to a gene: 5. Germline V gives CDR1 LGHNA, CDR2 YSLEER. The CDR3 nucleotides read TGCGCCAGCAGCCAAGGACAGGGGGGCGCGGAGACCCAGTACTTC. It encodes CASSQGQGGAETQYF.

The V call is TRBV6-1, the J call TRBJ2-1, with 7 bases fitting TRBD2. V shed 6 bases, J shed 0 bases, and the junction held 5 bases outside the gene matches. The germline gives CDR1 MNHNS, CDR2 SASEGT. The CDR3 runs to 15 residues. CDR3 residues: CASRPRTSSYNEQFF. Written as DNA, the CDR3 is TGTGCCAGCAGACCTAGGACTAGCTCCTACAATGAGCAGTTCTTC.

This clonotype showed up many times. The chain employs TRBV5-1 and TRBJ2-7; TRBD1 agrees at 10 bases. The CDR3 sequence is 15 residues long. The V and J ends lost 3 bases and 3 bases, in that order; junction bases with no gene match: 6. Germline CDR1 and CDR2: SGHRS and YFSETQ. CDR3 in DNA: TGCGCCAGCAGCTACCTGACAGGGGGCGGCTACGAGCAGTACTTC. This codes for CASSYLTGGGYEQYF.

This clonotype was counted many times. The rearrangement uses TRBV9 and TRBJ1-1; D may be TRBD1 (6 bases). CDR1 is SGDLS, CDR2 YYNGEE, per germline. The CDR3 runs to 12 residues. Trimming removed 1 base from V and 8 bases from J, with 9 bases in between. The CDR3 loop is CASSVLGGEAFF. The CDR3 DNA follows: TGTGCCAGCAGCGTACTGGGGGGCGAAGCTTTCTTT. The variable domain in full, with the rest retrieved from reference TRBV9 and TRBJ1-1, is DSGVTQTPKHLITATGQRVTLRCSPRSGDLSVYWYQQSLDQGLQFLIQYYNGEERAKGNILERFSAQQFPDLHSELNLSSLELGDSALYFCASSVLGGEAFFGQGTRLTVV.

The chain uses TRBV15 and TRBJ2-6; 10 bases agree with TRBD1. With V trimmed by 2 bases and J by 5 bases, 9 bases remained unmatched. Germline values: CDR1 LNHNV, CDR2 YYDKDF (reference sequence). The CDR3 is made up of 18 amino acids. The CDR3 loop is CATSRNRDRGDRANVLTF. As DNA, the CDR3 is TGTGCCACCAGCAGAAACCGGGACAGGGGTGATAGGGCCAACGTCCTGACTTTC.

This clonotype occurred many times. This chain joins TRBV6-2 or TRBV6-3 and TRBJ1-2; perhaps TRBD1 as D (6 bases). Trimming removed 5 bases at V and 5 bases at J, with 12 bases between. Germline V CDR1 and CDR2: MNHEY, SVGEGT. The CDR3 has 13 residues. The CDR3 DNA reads TGTGCCAGCAGTCGGACAGCACGTTATGGCTACACCTTC. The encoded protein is CASSRTARYGYTF.

The CDR3 nucleotides are TGTGCCAGCAGCGGACGGGGGAATCAGCCCCAGCATTTT. Amino acids: CASSGRGNQPQHF. The chain uses TRBV12-3 or TRBV12-4 and TRBJ1-5, with D tentatively TRBD1 (5 bases). V lost 6 bases and J 4 bases, leaving 10 bases between the germline ends. The CDR3 is 13 residues long.

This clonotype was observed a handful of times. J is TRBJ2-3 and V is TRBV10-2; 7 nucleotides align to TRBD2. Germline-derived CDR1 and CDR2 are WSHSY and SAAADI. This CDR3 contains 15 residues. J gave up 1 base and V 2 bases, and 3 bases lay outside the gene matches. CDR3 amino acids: CASSEERGGTDTQYF. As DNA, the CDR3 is TGCGCCAGCAGTGAGGAGCGGGGAGGCACAGATACGCAGTATTTT.

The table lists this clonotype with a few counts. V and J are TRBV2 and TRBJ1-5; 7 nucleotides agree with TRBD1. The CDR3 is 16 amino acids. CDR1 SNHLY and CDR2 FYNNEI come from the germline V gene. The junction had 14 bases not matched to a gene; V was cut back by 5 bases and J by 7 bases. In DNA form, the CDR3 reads TGTGCCAGCAGTCTCCCCCTCGGCAGGGGGTGGCAGCCCCAGCATTTT. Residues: CASSLPLGRGWQPQHF. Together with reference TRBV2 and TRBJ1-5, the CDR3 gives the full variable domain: EPEVTQTPSHQVTQMGQEVILRCVPISNHLYFYWYRQILGQKVEFLVSFYNNEISEKSEIFDDQFSVERPDGSNFTLKIRSTKLEDSAMYFCASSLPLGRGWQPQHFGDGTRLSIL.

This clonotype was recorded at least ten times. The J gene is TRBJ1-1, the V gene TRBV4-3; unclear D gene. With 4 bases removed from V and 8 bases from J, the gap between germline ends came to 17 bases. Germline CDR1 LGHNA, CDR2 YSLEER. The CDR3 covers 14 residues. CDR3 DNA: TGCGCCAGCAGCCGAAAACTTGGACGAGTAGAAGCTTTCTTT. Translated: CASSRKLGRVEAFF.

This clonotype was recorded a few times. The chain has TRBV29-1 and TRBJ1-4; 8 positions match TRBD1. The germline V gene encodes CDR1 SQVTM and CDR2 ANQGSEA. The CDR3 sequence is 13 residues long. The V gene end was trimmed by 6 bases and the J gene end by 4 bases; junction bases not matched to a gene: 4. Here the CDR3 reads CSVTGVFNEKLFF. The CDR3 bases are TGCAGCGTGACAGGGGTATTTAATGAAAAACTGTTTTTT.